The 2 T cell receptor beta chains listed next were all sequenced from one sample in a study of OX40 agonist ivuxolimab in advanced cancers. Assay: immunoSEQ multiplex PCR; the TCRdb copy retains only in-frame clones and omits some. This repertoire shows 65,000 to 85,000 clones, about 81% found once; its top ten account for 2.4%. Material: CD4+ or CD8+ T cells sorted from blood, obtained in a trial of the OX40 agonist ivuxolimab. The receptors shown here come from an adult with an advanced solid tumor such as melanoma, head and neck, liver or kidney cancer.

V and J are TRBV19 and TRBJ2-1; perhaps TRBD1 as D (6 bases). This CDR3 contains 15 residues. In germline, CDR1 is LNHDA, CDR2 SQIVND (reference sequence). Trimming shortened V by 3 bases and J by 4 bases, and 13 bases separated the two germline ends. In DNA, the CDR3 is TGTGCCAGTAGTATCCAGCCAGGGGAATACAATGAGCAGTTCTTC. Translated, it gives CASSIQPGEYNEQFF.

The chain is built from TRBV7-2 and TRBJ1-2; D possibly corresponds to TRBD1 (5 bases). V lost 3 bases and J 2 bases, leaving 10 bases between the germline ends. The CDR3 loop spans 14 amino acids. The germline V gene encodes CDR1 SGHTA and CDR2 FQGNSA. CDR3 nucleotide sequence: TGTGCCAGCAGCTTTTCAAAGGGGAACTATGGCTACACCTTC. Translating it yields CASSFSKGNYGYTF.